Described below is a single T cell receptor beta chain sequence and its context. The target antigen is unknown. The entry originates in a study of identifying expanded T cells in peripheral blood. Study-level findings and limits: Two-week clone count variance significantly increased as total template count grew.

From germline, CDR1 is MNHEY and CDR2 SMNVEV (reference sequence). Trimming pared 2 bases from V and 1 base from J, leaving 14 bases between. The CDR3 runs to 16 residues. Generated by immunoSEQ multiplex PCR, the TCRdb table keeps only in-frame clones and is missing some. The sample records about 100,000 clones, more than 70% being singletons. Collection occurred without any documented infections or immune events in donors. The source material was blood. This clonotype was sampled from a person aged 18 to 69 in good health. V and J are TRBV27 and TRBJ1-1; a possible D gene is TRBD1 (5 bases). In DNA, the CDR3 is TGTGCCAGCAGTTTAAGGGGAGACGGATGGAACACTGAAGCTTTCTTT. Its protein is CASSLRGDGWNTEAFF.